Listed here are 26 T cell receptor beta chains from one sample, sequenced in a study of cytomegalovirus exposure and HLA in healthy donors. It was with 60 Vbeta and 13 Jbeta primers that the PCR ran. Measured with immunoSEQ multiplex PCR; TCRdb has only the in-frame clones, and not every one. This sample has 110,000 or so clones, with about four fifths found just once. The sequenced sample was PBMCs. All receptors derive from a man in his forties or fifties in good health and CMV-seronegative.

The chain recombines TRBV5-6 with TRBJ2-3; 8 bases match TRBD1. The CDR3 sequence is 15 residues long. V dropped 4 bases and J dropped 0; count of bases not matched to a gene: 4. Germline V gene lookup returns CDR1 SGHDT and CDR2 YYEEEE. As DNA, the CDR3 is TGTGCCAGCAGCCTCAGGGGGCTGAGCACAGATACGCAGTATTTT. Protein sequence: CASSLRGLSTDTQYF. The variable domain in full, with the rest retrieved from reference TRBV5-6 and TRBJ2-3, is DAGVTQSPTHLIKTRGQQVTLRCSPKSGHDTVSWYQQALGQGPQFIFQYYEEEERQRGNFPDRFSGHQFPNYSSELNVNALLLGDSALYLCASSLRGLSTDTQYFGPGTRLTVL.

The gene calls are TRBV9 and TRBJ2-5; D is unclear. The V end was cut by 2 bases, the J end by 1 base, with 6 bases between. CDR1 and CDR2 from the germline V gene are SGDLS and YYNGEE. The CDR3 runs 13 residues. The CDR3 nucleotides read TGTGCCAGCAGCGTGAACATCCAAGAGACCCAGTACTTC. This sequence encodes CASSVNIQETQYF.

This chain connects TRBV29-1 to TRBJ1-4; no clear D. With 5 bases removed from V and 0 bases from J, the gap between germline ends came to 10 bases. Germline V gene lookup returns CDR1 SQVTM and CDR2 ANQGSEA. The CDR3 totals 14 residues. CDR3 protein: CSVRPGTTNEKLFF. The CDR3 bases are TGCAGCGTTCGGCCCGGGACAACTAATGAAAAACTGTTTTTT.

This clone has more than one count but fewer than ten. J is TRBJ2-7 and V is TRBV9; TRBD1 is a possible D gene (6 bases). The ends were cut back, 1 base at V and 3 bases at J, with 14 bases in the middle. The CDR3 length is 15 residues. Looked up from germline, CDR1 is SGDLS and CDR2 is YYNGEE. Here the CDR3 reads CASSVQGNPGYEQYF. The CDR3 region has the DNA TGTGCCAGCAGCGTACAGGGGAACCCCGGCTACGAGCAGTACTTC.

This clone was counted once. V is TRBV6-1 and J is TRBJ2-5; TRBD2 matches at 12 bases. The CDR3 has 16 amino acids. CDR1 and CDR2 from the germline V gene are MNHNS and SASEGT. V lost 3 bases and J lost 0; bases outside the gene matches: 2. CDR3 sequence reads: CASSDGLAGYQETQYF. CDR3 DNA: TGTGCCAGCAGTGATGGACTAGCGGGATACCAAGAGACCCAGTACTTC.

The chain has TRBV21-1 and TRBJ1-1. TRBV21-1 is marked as a pseudogene. This CDR3 has 16 residues. CDR3 in DNA: TGTGCCAGCAGCCAATTCTGCGCGTGGGGGGGCACTGAAGCTTTCTTT. This sequence encodes CASSQFCAWGGTEAFF.

The DNA for the CDR3 is TGTGCCAGCACCCGTACAGGCCTCTACGAGCAGTACTTC. Encoded protein: CASTRTGLYEQYF. V gene TRBV7-2 combines with J gene TRBJ2-7, with D tentatively TRBD1 (5 bases). The V gene lost 7 bases and the J gene lost 3 bases, with 13 bases spanning the gap. The CDR3 is made up of 13 amino acids. Germline CDR1 is SGHTA and CDR2 is FQGNSA.

The chain joins TRBV4-3 to TRBJ2-7; D is ambiguous. Germline values: CDR1 LGHNA, CDR2 YSLEER. This CDR3 is built from 17 residues. Trimming took off 0 bases at V and 2 bases at J, with 17 bases between the two ends. CDR3 nucleotides: TGCGCCAGCAGCCAAGATCGCGGCAGCACCCGGCCCTACGAGCAGTACTTC. Protein: CASSQDRGSTRPYEQYF.

This clone appeared a single time. The rearrangement links TRBV27 to TRBJ1-2; the D gene is possibly TRBD1 (5 bases). Germline assignment: CDR1 MNHEY and CDR2 SMNVEV (reference sequence). The CDR3 runs to 13 residues. V dropped 6 bases and J dropped 4 bases, with 12 bases sitting between them. The DNA of the CDR3 is TGTGCCAGCAGCCCCTCGGGGGTCTATGGCTACACCTTC. It encodes CASSPSGVYGYTF.

The chain employs TRBV19 and TRBJ2-7, with D unresolved. The CDR3 is made up of 11 amino acids. The V and J ends lost 7 bases and 4 bases respectively, with 8 bases between them. Germline V gene sequence: CDR1 LNHDA, CDR2 SQIVND (reference sequence). The CDR3 DNA reads TGTGCCAGTATCCCGCTATACGAGCAGTACTTC. This sequence encodes CASIPLYEQYF.

This chain connects TRBV5-1 to TRBJ2-7, with 7 bases that match TRBD1. The junction had 11 bases not matched to a gene; V was cut back by 0 bases and J by 2 bases. There are 17 residues in the CDR3. The germline CDR1 and CDR2 sequences are SGHRS and YFSETQ. CDR3 nucleotides: TGCGCCAGCAGCTTGGCCTTGTGGGACAGTCCTACCTACGAGCAGTACTTC. Protein sequence: CASSLALWDSPTYEQYF.

The genes are TRBV7-8 and TRBJ2-7; D is unclear. The CDR3 has 12 residues. Germline V lookup: CDR1 SGHVS, CDR2 FQNEAQ. V lost 5 bases and J lost 3, with 8 bases in between. The CDR3 sequence is CASSQAVYEQYF. CDR3 nucleotides: TGTGCCAGCAGCCAGGCTGTCTACGAGCAGTACTTC.

The chain joins TRBV28 to TRBJ2-5; D is ambiguous. CDR1 MDHEN and CDR2 SYDVKM come from the germline V gene. The CDR3 spans 14 residues. V lost 6 bases and J 1 base, leaving 12 bases between the germline ends. This CDR3 reads CASSLGWIQETQYF. CDR3 nucleotide sequence: TGTGCCAGCAGCCTCGGGTGGATCCAAGAGACCCAGTACTTC. Looking up the rest from reference TRBV28 and TRBJ2-5 gives the full variable domain: DVKVTQSSRYLVKRTGEKVFLECVQDMDHENMFWYRQDPGLGLRLIYFSYDVKMKEKGDIPEGYSVSREKKERFSLILESASTNQTSMYLCASSLGWIQETQYFGPGTRLLVL.

A few counts support this clone. The V gene is TRBV5-1, the J gene TRBJ1-1, with no clear D. CDR1 and CDR2 (germline): SGHRS, YFSETQ. The V end was cut by 0 bases, the J end by 5 bases, with 11 bases between. This CDR3 is built from 14 residues. The DNA of the CDR3 is TGCGCCAGCAGCTTGGCGGGGTTGGATACTGAAGCTTTCTTT. Translated: CASSLAGLDTEAFF.

The rearrangement links TRBV28 to TRBJ2-7; 8 bases are a match to TRBD1. With 5 bases clipped from V and 0 bases from J, the junction kept 9 bases outside the gene matches. Germline loops: CDR1 MDHEN, CDR2 SYDVKM. The CDR3 has 16 residues. CDR3: CASSPPGGPSSYEQYF. CDR3 DNA sequence: TGTGCCAGCAGTCCGCCAGGGGGCCCCAGCTCCTACGAGCAGTACTTC.

This clone is classed as medium-sized (0.01 to 0.1%). V is TRBV5-6 and J is TRBJ2-7; 7 bases agree with TRBD2. Germline V CDR1 and CDR2: SGHDT, YYEEEE. The CDR3 is 14 amino acids. With V trimmed by 0 bases and J by 2 bases, 2 bases remained unmatched. As DNA, the CDR3 is TGTGCCAGCAGCTTGGTCCTAGCGGCCTACGAGCAGTACTTC. Translated, it gives CASSLVLAAYEQYF.

The V call is TRBV4-2, the J call TRBJ2-5; tentatively, D is TRBD2 (6 bases). Germline assignment: CDR1 LGHNA and CDR2 YNFKEQ. V was cut by 4 bases and J by 2 bases, with 14 bases left in between. The CDR3 runs 15 residues. The CDR3 is CASSPRDGRQETQYF. The CDR3, as DNA: TGTGCCAGCAGCCCCCGGGACGGGAGACAAGAGACCCAGTACTTC.

The V call is TRBV4-3, the J call TRBJ1-6, with TRBD1 matching 11 bases. The germline gives CDR1 LGHNA, CDR2 YSLEER. V lost 4 bases to trimming and J lost 8 bases; unmatched junction nucleotides: 7. There are 16 residues in the CDR3. The CDR3 here is CASSPLRGQGDSPLHF. In DNA, the CDR3 is TGCGCCAGCAGCCCCCTGCGGGGACAGGGGGATTCACCCCTCCACTTT.

This clone was recorded a few times. This sequence joins TRBV7-9 and TRBJ1-5; a possible D gene is TRBD1 (6 bases). Germline assignment: CDR1 SEHNR and CDR2 FQNEAQ (reference sequence). The CDR3 loop spans 14 amino acids. V was shortened by 5 bases and J by 0 bases, with 8 bases between the two germline ends. In DNA form, the CDR3 reads TGTGCCAGCAGCCGGGACATTAGCAATCAGCCCCAGCATTTT. This codes for CASSRDISNQPQHF.

This clone was detected once. This chain links TRBV6-5 with TRBJ2-7; D possibly corresponds to TRBD2 (5 bases). Trimming removed 11 bases at V and 0 bases at J, with 14 bases between. The CDR3 has 13 amino acids. Germline CDR1 MNHEY, CDR2 SVGAGI. This CDR3 reads CAPRGFVSYEQYF. In DNA, the CDR3 is TGTGCCCCCCGAGGGTTCGTCTCCTACGAGCAGTACTTC.

The J gene is TRBJ1-2, the V gene TRBV5-4, with 7 bases fitting TRBD1. After removal of 4 bases from V and 6 bases from J, the junction contained 6 bases not matched to a gene. The CDR3 consists of 13 residues. Germline CDR1 is SGHNT and CDR2 is YYREEE (reference sequence). The CDR3 spells CASSKGAGDGYTF. DNA for the CDR3: TGTGCCAGCAGCAAGGGGGCCGGGGATGGCTACACCTTC.

The V gene is TRBV7-9, the J gene TRBJ2-3; D is perhaps TRBD1 (6 bases). The CDR3 sequence is 17 residues long. Germline V gives CDR1 SEHNR, CDR2 FQNEAQ (reference sequence). Deletions cut 0 bases from V and 2 bases from J, with 15 bases between. The CDR3: CASSLAYNRQDTDTQYF. CDR3 bases: TGTGCCAGCAGCTTAGCTTACAATCGACAGGACACAGATACGCAGTATTTT.

This clone was seen only a few times. The chain joins TRBV29-1 to TRBJ2-7; unclear D gene. CDR3 length equals 13 residues. The germline CDR1 and CDR2 sequences are SQVTM and ANQGSEA. Trimming took 7 bases from V and 2 from J, leaving 15 bases between them. The CDR3 region has the DNA TGCAGCGGTCAGTCAGAGGATACCTACGAGCAGTACTTC. It encodes CSGQSEDTYEQYF.

The chain joins TRBV29-1 to TRBJ2-4; D not resolved. V dropped 0 bases and J dropped 0 bases, with 9 bases sitting between them. The CDR3 extends over 15 amino acids. CDR1 SQVTM and CDR2 ANQGSEA come from the germline V gene. The CDR3 reads CSVEDRAIAKNIQYF. CDR3 sequence (DNA): TGCAGCGTTGAAGATCGTGCGATAGCCAAAAACATTCAGTACTTC.

The chain employs TRBV29-1 and TRBJ1-1; perhaps TRBD1 as D (5 bases). The CDR3 loop spans 13 amino acids. The V and J ends lost 7 bases and 1 base respectively, with 13 bases between them. Germline V lookup: CDR1 SQVTM, CDR2 ANQGSEA. CDR3 amino acids: CSARQLSNTEAFF. The DNA of the CDR3 is TGCAGCGCTAGACAGCTGTCGAACACTGAAGCTTTCTTT.

V is TRBV21-1 and J is TRBJ2-5; the table's D gene call, TRBD2, was not cross checked with the DNA. TRBV21-1 is a pseudogene. CDR3 length: 16 amino acids. CDR3 sequence (DNA): TGTGCCAGCAGGATCAGAGAGCGGGGGGCTAGGGAGACCCAGTACTTC. Translation: CASRIRERGARETQYF.